These T cell receptor beta chains were read from a single sample in a study of cytomegalovirus exposure and HLA in healthy donors. Assay: immunoSEQ multiplex PCR; the TCRdb copy retains only in-frame clones and omits some. This sample yields 70,000 to 100,000 clones, of which around 80% are seen a single time; roughly a quarter belongs to the top ten. The sample consisted of PBMCs. Receptors originate from a woman aged 45 to 65 in good health and CMV-seropositive. Each CDR3 is given with its conserved first and last residue. The D gene is left open where the match is weak. Not every row has a clone size; where given, it reads once, few, many or a size class.

j_call: TRBJ2-3
d_call: TRBD2
clone_size: once
v_call: TRBV5-1
cdr3_nt: TGCGCCAGCAGCTTGGCGGCGGGGGGCCCAGATACGCAGTATTTT
cdr3_aa: CASSLAAGGPDTQYF

j_call: TRBJ1-2
d_call: .
clone_size: .
v_call: TRBV6-6
cdr3_nt: TGTGCCAGCAGTCTCACAGGGAATGGCTACACCTTC
cdr3_aa: CASSLTGNGYTF

j_call: TRBJ1-4
d_call: TRBD1
clone_size: .
v_call: TRBV5-1
cdr3_nt: TGCGCCAGCCGGAGGGGGCAAGGGAATGAAAAACTGTTTTTT
cdr3_aa: CASRRGQGNEKLFF

j_call: TRBJ2-2
d_call: .
clone_size: .
v_call: TRBV19
cdr3_nt: TGTGCCAGTAGTGCCAGCAAAGGAGGGCTGTTTTTT
cdr3_aa: CASSASKGGLFF

j_call: TRBJ2-1
d_call: TRBD2
clone_size: once
v_call: TRBV19
cdr3_nt: TGTGCCAGTAGTCCTCTAGCGGGGGGTGCCTACAATGAGCAGTTCTTC
cdr3_aa: CASSPLAGGAYNEQFF

j_call: TRBJ2-5
d_call: .
clone_size: .
v_call: TRBV7-9
cdr3_nt: TGTGCCAGCAGCTTAGTAGGGGTTACGCAAGAGACCCAGTACTTC
cdr3_aa: CASSLVGVTQETQYF

j_call: TRBJ1-5
d_call: TRBD1
clone_size: .
v_call: TRBV2
cdr3_nt: TGTGCCAGTAGGCGTAGACAGGGAGGTCAGCCCCAGCATTTT
cdr3_aa: CASRRRQGGQPQHF

j_call: TRBJ2-7
d_call: .
clone_size: .
v_call: TRBV21-1
cdr3_nt: TGTGCCAGCACCCGACTAGCGGGGCCTTCCTACGAGCAGTACTTC
cdr3_aa: CASTRLAGPSYEQYF

j_call: TRBJ2-7
d_call: TRBD1
clone_size: .
v_call: TRBV5-6
cdr3_nt: TGTGCCAGCCAGGAGACAGGGGATGATGGGCAGTACTTC
cdr3_aa: CASQETGDDGQYF

j_call: TRBJ1-1
d_call: .
clone_size: .
v_call: TRBV6-6
cdr3_nt: TGTGCCAGCAAATTCGACACTGAAGCTTTCTTT
cdr3_aa: CASKFDTEAFF

j_call: TRBJ2-3
d_call: TRBD2
clone_size: once
v_call: TRBV9
cdr3_nt: TGTGCCAGCAGCGCTTACGGGGGGGCCAGGACAGATACGCAGTATTTT
cdr3_aa: CASSAYGGARTDTQYF

j_call: TRBJ1-4
d_call: TRBD1
clone_size: .
v_call: TRBV5-4
cdr3_nt: TGTGCCAGCAGCTCGGGACAGGGGTCGGGGGAAAAACTGTTTTTT
cdr3_aa: CASSSGQGSGEKLFF

j_call: TRBJ2-1
d_call: TRBD2
clone_size: .
v_call: TRBV2
cdr3_nt: TGTGCCAGCCGAGGACTAGCGGGGTTCAATGAGCAGTTCTTC
cdr3_aa: CASRGLAGFNEQFF

j_call: TRBJ1-5
d_call: .
clone_size: .
v_call: TRBV7-4
cdr3_nt: TGTGCCAGCAGCTCCTCCGGGAGTCTGCCACTCGATCAGCCCCAGCATTTT
cdr3_aa: CASSSSGSLPLDQPQHF

j_call: TRBJ1-1
d_call: TRBD1
clone_size: .
v_call: TRBV5-1
cdr3_nt: TGCGCCAGCAGTCGAATCGACAGGGGGGACACTGAAGCTTTCTTT
cdr3_aa: CASSRIDRGDTEAFF

j_call: TRBJ1-2
d_call: TRBD1
clone_size: few
v_call: TRBV28
cdr3_nt: TGTGCCAGCAGCCTAAGCGGGACAGGGATGGCTAACTATGGCTACACCTTC
cdr3_aa: CASSLSGTGMANYGYTF

j_call: TRBJ2-7
d_call: .
clone_size: .
v_call: TRBV6-1
cdr3_nt: TGTGCCAGCAGTGAAGTCCACGGGTCCTCCGAGCAGTACTTC
cdr3_aa: CASSEVHGSSEQYF

j_call: TRBJ1-5
d_call: .
clone_size: once
v_call: TRBV28
cdr3_nt: TGTGCCAGCAGTTTGCCCGAGCCGGTTAGCAATCAGCCCCAGCATTTT
cdr3_aa: CASSLPEPVSNQPQHF

j_call: TRBJ1-1
d_call: TRBD1
clone_size: .
v_call: TRBV23-1
cdr3_nt: TGCGCCAGCAGTCAATTGGGTGGAATAGGGGGCGAAGGAGAGACTGAAGCTTTCTTT
cdr3_aa: CASSQLGGIGGEGETEAFF

j_call: TRBJ1-1
d_call: TRBD1
clone_size: .
v_call: TRBV11-3
cdr3_nt: TGTGCCAGCAGCTTAGGCGAAGGGGGCGTCGGCACTGAAGCTTTCTTT
cdr3_aa: CASSLGEGGVGTEAFF

j_call: TRBJ1-4
d_call: .
clone_size: .
v_call: TRBV7-6
cdr3_nt: TGTGCCAGCAGCTTGGGCCGTGCAACTAATGAAAAACTGTTTTTT
cdr3_aa: CASSLGRATNEKLFF

j_call: TRBJ2-5
d_call: .
clone_size: .
v_call: TRBV5-4
cdr3_nt: TGTGCCAGCAGCTTCTACGGGGGAGAGACCCAGTACTTC
cdr3_aa: CASSFYGGETQYF